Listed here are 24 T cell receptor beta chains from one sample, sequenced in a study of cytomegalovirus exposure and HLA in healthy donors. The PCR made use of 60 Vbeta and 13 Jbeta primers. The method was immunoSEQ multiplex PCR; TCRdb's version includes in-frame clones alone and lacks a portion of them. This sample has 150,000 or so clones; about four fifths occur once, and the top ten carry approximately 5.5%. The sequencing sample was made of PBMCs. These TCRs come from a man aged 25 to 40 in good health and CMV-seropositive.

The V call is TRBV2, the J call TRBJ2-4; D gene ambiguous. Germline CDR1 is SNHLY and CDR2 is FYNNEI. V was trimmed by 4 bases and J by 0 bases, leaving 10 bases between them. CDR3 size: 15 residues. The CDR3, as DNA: TGTGCCAGCAGTGGGCATCTGTTAGCCAAAAACATTCAGTACTTC. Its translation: CASSGHLLAKNIQYF. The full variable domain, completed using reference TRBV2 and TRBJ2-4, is EPEVTQTPSHQVTQMGQEVILRCVPISNHLYFYWYRQILGQKVEFLVSFYNNEISEKSEIFDDQFSVERPDGSNFTLKIRSTKLEDSAMYFCASSGHLLAKNIQYFGAGTRLSVL.

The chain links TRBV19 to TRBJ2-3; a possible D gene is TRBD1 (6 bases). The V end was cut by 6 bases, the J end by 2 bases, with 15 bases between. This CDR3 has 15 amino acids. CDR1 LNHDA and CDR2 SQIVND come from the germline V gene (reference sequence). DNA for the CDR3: TGTGCCAGTAGCCCGGACAGCCACCTCACAGATACGCAGTATTTT. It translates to CASSPDSHLTDTQYF.

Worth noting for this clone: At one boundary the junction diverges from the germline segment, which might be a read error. This CDR3 reads CSSSLEDGGSFTEAFF. The CDR3 DNA sequence: TGTTCCAGCAGCTTAGAAGATGGGGGCTCGTTCACTGAAGCTTTCTTT. The chain uses TRBV7-9 and TRBJ1-1; D might be TRBD1 (6 bases). The CDR3 has 16 residues. The germline V gene has CDR1 SEHNR and CDR2 FQNEAQ (reference sequence).

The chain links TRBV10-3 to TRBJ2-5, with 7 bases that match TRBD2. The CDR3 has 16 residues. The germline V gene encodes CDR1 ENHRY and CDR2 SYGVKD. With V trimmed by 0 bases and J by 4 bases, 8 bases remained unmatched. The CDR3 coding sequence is TGTGCCATCAGTGAGTCGGGCCAGCGGGATGGAGAGACCCAGTACTTC. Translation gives CAISESGQRDGETQYF.

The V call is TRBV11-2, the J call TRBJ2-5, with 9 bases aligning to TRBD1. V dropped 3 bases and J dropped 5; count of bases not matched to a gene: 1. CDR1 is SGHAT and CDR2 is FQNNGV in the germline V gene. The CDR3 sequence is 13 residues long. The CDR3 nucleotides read TGTGCCAGCAGCTTCGGACAGGGGGAGACCCAGTACTTC. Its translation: CASSFGQGETQYF.

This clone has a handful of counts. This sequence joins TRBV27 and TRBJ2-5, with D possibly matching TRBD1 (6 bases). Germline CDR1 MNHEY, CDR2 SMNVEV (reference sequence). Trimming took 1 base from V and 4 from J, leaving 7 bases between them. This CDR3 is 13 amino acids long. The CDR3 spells CASSLLGGETQYF. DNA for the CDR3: TGTGCCAGCAGTTTATTAGGGGGAGAGACCCAGTACTTC.

The CDR3 reads CASNRDRHEDTQYF. The DNA for the CDR3 is TGTGCCAGCAACCGGGATCGGCATGAAGATACGCAGTATTTT. The chain has TRBV2 and TRBJ2-3, with D perhaps TRBD2 (5 bases). Germline lookup yields CDR1 SNHLY and CDR2 FYNNEI. The CDR3 totals 14 residues. Trimming stripped 7 bases from V and 5 bases from J, with 16 bases between.

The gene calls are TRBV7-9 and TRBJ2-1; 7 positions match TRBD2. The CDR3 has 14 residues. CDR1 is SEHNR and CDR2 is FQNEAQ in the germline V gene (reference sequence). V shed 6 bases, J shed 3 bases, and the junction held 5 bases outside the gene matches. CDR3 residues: CASSGTTFYNEQFF. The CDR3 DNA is TGTGCCAGCAGTGGGACTACGTTCTACAATGAGCAGTTCTTC.

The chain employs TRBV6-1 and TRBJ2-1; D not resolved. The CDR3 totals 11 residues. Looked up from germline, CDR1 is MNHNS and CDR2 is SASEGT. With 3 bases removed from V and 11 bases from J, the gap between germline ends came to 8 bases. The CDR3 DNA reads TGTGCCAGCAGTGAGGTGGAGAAGCAGTTCTTC. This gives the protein CASSEVEKQFF.

The CDR3 region has the DNA TGTGCCAGCAGTTACTCGGCAGCGGGTTTATACGAGCAGTACTTC. It yields the protein CASSYSAAGLYEQYF. This rearrangement joins TRBV6-5 to TRBJ2-5; perhaps TRBD2 as D (6 bases). The end of the DNA is better explained by TRBJ2-7, so the J call may be wrong. CDR3 length equals 15 residues. Germline V lookup: CDR1 MNHEY, CDR2 SVGAGI.

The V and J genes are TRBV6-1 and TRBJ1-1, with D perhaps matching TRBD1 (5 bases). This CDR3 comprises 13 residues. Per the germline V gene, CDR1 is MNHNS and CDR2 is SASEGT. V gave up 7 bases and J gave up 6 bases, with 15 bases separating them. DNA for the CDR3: TGTGCCAGCACCCGGCAGGGTACCGCTGAAGCTTTCTTT. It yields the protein CASTRQGTAEAFF.

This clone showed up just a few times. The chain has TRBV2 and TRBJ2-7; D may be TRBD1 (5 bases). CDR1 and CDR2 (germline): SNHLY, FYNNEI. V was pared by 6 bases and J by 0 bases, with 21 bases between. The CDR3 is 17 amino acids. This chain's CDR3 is CASRATVRTQSSYEQYF. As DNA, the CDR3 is TGTGCCAGCAGGGCTACCGTAAGGACACAGAGCTCCTACGAGCAGTACTTC. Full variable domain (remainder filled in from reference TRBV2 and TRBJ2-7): EPEVTQTPSHQVTQMGQEVILRCVPISNHLYFYWYRQILGQKVEFLVSFYNNEISEKSEIFDDQFSVERPDGSNFTLKIRSTKLEDSAMYFCASRATVRTQSSYEQYFGPGTRLTVT.

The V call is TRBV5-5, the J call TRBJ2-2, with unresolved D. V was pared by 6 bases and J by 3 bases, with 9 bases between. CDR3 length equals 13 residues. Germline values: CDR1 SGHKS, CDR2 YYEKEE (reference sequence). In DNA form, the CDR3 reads TGTGCCAGCACCCTAGTAGACACCGGGGAGCTGTTTTTT. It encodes CASTLVDTGELFF.

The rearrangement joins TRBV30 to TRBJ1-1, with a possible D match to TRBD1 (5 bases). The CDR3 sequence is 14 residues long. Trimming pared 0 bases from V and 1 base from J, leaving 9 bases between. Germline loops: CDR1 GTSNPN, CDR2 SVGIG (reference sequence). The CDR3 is CAWSVYRRNTEAFF. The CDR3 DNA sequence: TGTGCCTGGAGTGTATACAGGAGGAACACTGAAGCTTTCTTT.

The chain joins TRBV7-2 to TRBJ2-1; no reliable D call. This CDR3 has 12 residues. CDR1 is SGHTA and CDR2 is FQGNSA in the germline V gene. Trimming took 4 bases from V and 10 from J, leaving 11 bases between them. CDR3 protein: CASSSYLYEQFF. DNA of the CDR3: TGTGCCAGCAGCTCCTACCTCTACGAGCAGTTCTTC.

The CDR3 sequence: CASSDSWTGNEQFF. CDR3 coding DNA: TGTGCCAGCAGTGACTCGTGGACTGGCAATGAGCAGTTCTTC. This chain connects TRBV6-4 to TRBJ2-1; possible D gene TRBD2, 5 bases. V shed 0 bases and J shed 6 bases, with 9 bases lying between them. The germline V gene has CDR1 MRHNA and CDR2 SNTAGT. The CDR3 consists of 14 residues.

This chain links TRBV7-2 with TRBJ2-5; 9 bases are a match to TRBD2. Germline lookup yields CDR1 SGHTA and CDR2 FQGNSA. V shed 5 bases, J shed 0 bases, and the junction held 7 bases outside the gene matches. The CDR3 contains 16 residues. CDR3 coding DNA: TGTGCCAGCAGCCCACGACTAGCGGCATACCAAGAGACCCAGTACTTC. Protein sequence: CASSPRLAAYQETQYF.

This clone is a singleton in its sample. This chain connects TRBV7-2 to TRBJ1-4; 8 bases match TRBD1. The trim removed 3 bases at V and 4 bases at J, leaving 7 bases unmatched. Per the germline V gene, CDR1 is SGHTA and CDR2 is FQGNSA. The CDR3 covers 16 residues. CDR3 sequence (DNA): TGTGCCAGCAGCTTTTTTCAGGGGGCTGATAATGAAAAACTGTTTTTT. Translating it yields CASSFFQGADNEKLFF.

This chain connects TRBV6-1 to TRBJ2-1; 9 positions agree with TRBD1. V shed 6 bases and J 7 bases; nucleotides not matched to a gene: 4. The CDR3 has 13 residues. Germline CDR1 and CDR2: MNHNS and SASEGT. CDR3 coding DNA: TGTGCCAGCAGCTCCGACAGGGGGAATGAGCAGTTCTTC. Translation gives CASSSDRGNEQFF.

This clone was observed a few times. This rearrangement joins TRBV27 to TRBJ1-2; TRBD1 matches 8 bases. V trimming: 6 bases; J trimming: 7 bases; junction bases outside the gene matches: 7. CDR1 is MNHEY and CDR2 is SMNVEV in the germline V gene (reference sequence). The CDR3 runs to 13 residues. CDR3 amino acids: CASSRDRSFGYTF. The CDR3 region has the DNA TGTGCCAGCAGCCGGGACAGGTCTTTTGGCTACACCTTC.

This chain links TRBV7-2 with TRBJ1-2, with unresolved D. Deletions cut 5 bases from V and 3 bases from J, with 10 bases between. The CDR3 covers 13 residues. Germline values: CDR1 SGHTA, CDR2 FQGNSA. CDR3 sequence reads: CASSPPRDYGYTF. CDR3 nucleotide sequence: TGTGCCAGCAGCCCTCCCCGGGACTATGGCTACACCTTC. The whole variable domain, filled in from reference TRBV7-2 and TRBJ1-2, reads GAGVSQSPSNKVTEKGKDVELRCDPISGHTALYWYRQSLGQGLEFLIYFQGNSAPDKSGLPSDRFSAERTGGSVSTLTIQRTQQEDSAVYLCASSPPRDYGYTFGSGTRLTVV.

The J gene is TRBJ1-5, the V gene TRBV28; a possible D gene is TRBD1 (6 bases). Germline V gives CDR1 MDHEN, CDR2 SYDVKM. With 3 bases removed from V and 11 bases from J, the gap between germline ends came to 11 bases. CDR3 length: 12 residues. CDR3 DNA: TGTGCCAGCAGTTTCGGGGGGCGAGCCCAGCATTTT. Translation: CASSFGGRAQHF.

This chain's CDR3 is CASSETQRSHYNEQFF. The CDR3 coding sequence is TGTGCCAGCAGTGAAACACAGAGATCACACTACAATGAGCAGTTCTTC. This rearrangement joins TRBV6-1 to TRBJ2-1; no definite D call. CDR1 is MNHNS, CDR2 SASEGT, per germline. The ends were cut back, 2 bases at V and 3 bases at J, with 14 bases in the middle. This CDR3 is 16 amino acids long.

The CDR3 is CATSIPGQGPWKLFF. Here the CDR3 DNA reads TGTGCCACCAGCATCCCGGGACAGGGCCCTTGGAAACTGTTTTTT. The chain is built from TRBV15 and TRBJ1-4, with TRBD1 matching over 9 bases. This CDR3 region has 15 residues. Germline values: CDR1 LNHNV, CDR2 YYDKDF (reference sequence). Losses at the gene ends were 4 bases for V and 11 bases for J; bases not matched to a gene: 11.